The 24 T cell receptor beta chains given below trace back to one sample, sequenced in a study of CD8+ T cells in alopecia areata. The sample's treatment: oral pan-JAK inhibitor, 5-10 mg twice daily. Reverse transcribed after extraction, RNA yielded cDNA as the sequencing template. The table came from immunoSEQ multiplex PCR; TCRdb's copy has only in-frame clones and leaves some out. The sample includes roughly 110,000 clones, 84% seen only once; the top ten take roughly 23%. The material sequenced was CD8+ T cells sorted from blood, taken at week 24, from a patient treated with tofacitinib. These receptors originate from a human donor with alopecia areata.

J is TRBJ2-3 and V is TRBV10-1; 10 positions match TRBD2. V was pared by 2 bases and J by 4 bases, with 3 bases of the junction left unmatched. Germline loops: CDR1 WNHNN, CDR2 SYGVQD (reference sequence). This CDR3 contains 15 residues. CDR3 coding DNA: TGCGCCAGCAGTGAGCGGCTAGCGGGGGCAGATACGCAGTATTTT. Its translation: CASSERLAGADTQYF.

Only a few counts were recorded for this clone. CDR3 sequence: CASREGTQETQYF. In DNA form, the CDR3 reads TGTGCCAGCAGGGAGGGAACTCAAGAGACCCAGTACTTC. The genes are TRBV27 and TRBJ2-5, with a possible D match to TRBD2 (6 bases). V lost 6 bases, J lost 2 bases, and 10 bases lay in between. This CDR3 contains 13 residues. Germline V gives CDR1 MNHEY, CDR2 SMNVEV (reference sequence).

This chain joins TRBV11-2 and TRBJ2-1; TRBD1 is a possible D gene (6 bases). The germline CDR1 and CDR2 sequences are SGHAT and FQNNGV. V was trimmed by 6 bases and J by 6 bases, leaving 9 bases between them. The CDR3 consists of 12 residues. The CDR3 DNA follows: TGTGCCAGCAGTTCGGACAGCAATGAGCAGTTCTTC. It translates to CASSSDSNEQFF.

V and J are TRBV29-1 and TRBJ2-4, with D unresolved. Between the trimmed V and J ends, which lost 0 bases and 8 bases, there was a span of 8 bases. The germline gives CDR1 SQVTM, CDR2 ANQGSEA. The CDR3 covers 12 residues. Here the CDR3 reads CSVEEAGYIQYF. CDR3 nucleotides: TGCAGCGTTGAAGAGGCCGGGTACATTCAGTACTTC.

The chain employs TRBV29-1 and TRBJ1-4; TRBD1 aligns across 8 bases. V was clipped by 5 bases and J by 3 bases; unmatched bases: 17. CDR1 and CDR2 from the germline V gene are SQVTM and ANQGSEA. The CDR3 sequence is 18 residues long. The CDR3 sequence is CSVTRREQGGLANEKLFF. CDR3 bases: TGCAGCGTTACACGGCGGGAACAGGGGGGCCTCGCTAATGAAAAACTGTTTTTT.

The chain's CDR3 is CASSPRWTEQETQYF. CDR3 nucleotide sequence: TGTGCCAGCAGCCCAAGGTGGACAGAGCAAGAGACCCAGTACTTC. The rearrangement uses TRBV13 and TRBJ2-5; D may be TRBD1 (6 bases). Germline V gives CDR1 PRHDT, CDR2 FYEKMQ (reference sequence). The length of the CDR3 is 15 residues. Trimming pared 5 bases from V and 2 bases from J, leaving 15 bases between.

The genes are TRBV19 and TRBJ1-1, with D possibly matching TRBD1 (5 bases). Looked up from germline, CDR1 is LNHDA and CDR2 is SQIVND (reference sequence). This CDR3 has 13 residues. With 6 bases removed from V and 3 bases from J, the gap between germline ends came to 11 bases. The CDR3 region has the DNA TGTGCCAGTAGGATTAGAGGGGACACTGAAGCTTTCTTT. As protein: CASRIRGDTEAFF.

This clone appeared once. V is TRBV11-1 and J is TRBJ2-3, with 8 bases fitting TRBD2. J gave up 2 bases and V 2 bases, and 9 bases lay outside the gene matches. The CDR3 length is 17 residues. Germline V gene data show CDR1 as SGHAT and CDR2 as FQDESV (reference sequence). The CDR3 coding sequence is TGTGCCAGCAGCTTACCAGCTGGACTAGCACTCACAGATACGCAGTATTTT. Residues: CASSLPAGLALTDTQYF.

This chain links TRBV7-3 with TRBJ2-2, with TRBD2 matching 9 bases. Germline trimming cut 5 bases from V and 6 bases from J; bases unmatched to any gene: 7. This CDR3 has 15 residues. CDR1 is SGHTA and CDR2 is FQGTGA in the germline V gene. The CDR3 is CASSPEERGAGELFF. The CDR3, as DNA: TGTGCCAGCAGCCCCGAGGAGCGGGGGGCCGGGGAGCTGTTTTTT.

Points on this clone: Within the sample, other DNA sequences also encode this same CDR3. The rearrangement joins TRBV7-2 to TRBJ2-7; tentatively, D is TRBD2 (5 bases). V lost 1 base, J lost 0 bases, and 10 bases lay in between. Germline assignment: CDR1 SGHTA and CDR2 FQGNSA. The CDR3 covers 15 residues. CDR3 nucleotides: TGTGCCAGCAGCTTAGTGGACTCCGGCTCCTACGAGCAGTACTTC. It specifies CASSLVDSGSYEQYF.

This clone was recorded once. The genes are TRBV30 and TRBJ2-1, with no clear D. The CDR3 contains 12 residues. Germline values: CDR1 GTSNPN, CDR2 SVGIG (reference sequence). V was pared by 2 bases and J by 2 bases, with 4 bases between. The CDR3, as DNA: TGTGCCTGGAGTCCCCCCTACAATGAGCAGTTCTTC. This sequence encodes CAWSPPYNEQFF.

In its sample, this clone was seen once. CDR3 nucleotides: TGCGCCAGCAGCCGGTCGATTGGGACCCTAGGGGAAAAACTGTTTTTT. This encodes CASSRSIGTLGEKLFF. The genes are TRBV4-1 and TRBJ1-4, with D possibly matching TRBD1 (5 bases). Germline V gives CDR1 MGHRA, CDR2 YSYEKL. The V gene lost 4 bases and the J gene lost 8 bases, with 20 bases spanning the gap. This CDR3 is 16 amino acids long.

V usage is TRBV5-1 and J usage is TRBJ2-2; a possible D gene is TRBD2 (5 bases). The CDR3 consists of 21 residues. V was clipped by 0 bases and J by 5 bases, with 29 bases between them. Germline V CDR1 and CDR2: SGHRS, YFSETQ. The chain's CDR3 is CASSLDYVSGNEASGTGELFF. The CDR3 region has the DNA TGCGCCAGCAGCTTGGATTACGTGTCCGGTAACGAGGCTTCGGGAACCGGGGAGCTGTTTTTT.

This chain uses TRBV7-2 with TRBJ2-5; 10 bases align to TRBD2. V shed 5 bases and J 5 bases; nucleotides not matched to a gene: 8. In germline, CDR1 is SGHTA, CDR2 FQGNSA. The CDR3 covers 15 residues. CDR3 coding DNA: TGTGCCAGCAGCCCCCACACTAGCGGGGCGGAGACCCAGTACTTC. It is translated as CASSPHTSGAETQYF.

The chain recombines TRBV6-1 with TRBJ2-1, with D perhaps TRBD1 (5 bases). V lost 7 bases and J 9 bases, leaving 16 bases between the germline ends. CDR1 is MNHNS, CDR2 SASEGT, per germline. This CDR3 has 13 amino acids. The CDR3 region is CASTLDSFLEQFF. The CDR3 DNA reads as TGTGCCAGCACCCTTGACAGTTTTCTTGAGCAGTTCTTC.

This clone was found a few times. The V call is TRBV4-1, the J call TRBJ2-1; 12 positions agree with TRBD1. J was trimmed by 10 bases and V by 3 bases; bases with no gene match: 10. The CDR3 has 16 amino acids. Germline V gene lookup returns CDR1 MGHRA and CDR2 YSYEKL. CDR3 region: CASSQIGTGGIQEQFF. For the CDR3, the DNA is TGCGCCAGCAGCCAGATCGGGACAGGGGGCATTCAGGAGCAGTTCTTC.

The V and J genes are TRBV7-8 and TRBJ2-1; perhaps TRBD2 as D (6 bases). V was pared by 4 bases and J by 4 bases, with 11 bases between. The CDR3 length is 14 residues. Germline CDR1 and CDR2: SGHVS and FQNEAQ. The CDR3 sequence: CASSSPGRYNEQFF. In DNA form, the CDR3 reads TGTGCCAGCAGCTCCCCCGGGAGATACAATGAGCAGTTCTTC.

The V call is TRBV7-8, the J call TRBJ2-1; 9 nucleotides agree with TRBD1. V was pared by 5 bases and J by 8 bases, with 10 bases of the junction left unmatched. The germline CDR1 and CDR2 sequences are SGHVS and FQNEAQ. CDR3 length: 15 amino acids. CDR3 region: CASSGGTGSFYEQFF. CDR3 DNA: TGTGCCAGCAGCGGAGGGACAGGGAGTTTCTATGAGCAGTTCTTC.

The gene calls are TRBV29-1 and TRBJ2-7; D gene unclear. From germline, CDR1 is SQVTM and CDR2 ANQGSEA. V was shortened by 1 base and J by 4 bases, with 5 bases between the two germline ends. The CDR3 has 11 amino acids. CDR3 sequence reads: CSVEVDYEQYF. In DNA form, the CDR3 reads TGCAGCGTTGAAGTAGATTACGAGCAGTACTTC.

The chain has TRBV7-6 and TRBJ1-1; TRBD1 might be the D (6 bases). The germline V gene has CDR1 SGHVS and CDR2 FNYEAQ. This CDR3 contains 15 residues. The V end was cut by 5 bases, the J end by 5 bases, with 18 bases between. DNA for the CDR3: TGTGCCAGCAGCACCCTCGAGGGGGGCGGGACTGAAGCTTTCTTT. It is translated as CASSTLEGGGTEAFF.

This chain links TRBV4-1 with TRBJ2-3; a weak D match, TRBD2 (5 bases). V was shortened by 6 bases and J by 5 bases, with 18 bases between the two germline ends. The CDR3 is 15 residues long. Germline loops: CDR1 MGHRA, CDR2 YSYEKL. CDR3 in DNA: TGCGCCAGCAGTAAGGGCAGGTTTGAGGGAGATACGCAGTATTTT. Protein sequence: CASSKGRFEGDTQYF.

This chain joins TRBV7-6 and TRBJ2-1; the match to TRBD2 covers 7 bases. The V and J ends lost 8 bases and 6 bases, in that order; junction bases with no gene match: 16. From germline, CDR1 is SGHVS and CDR2 FNYEAQ. This CDR3 region has 16 residues. The CDR3 here is CASVPTSSWRANEQFF. DNA for the CDR3: TGTGCCAGCGTACCGACTAGCTCCTGGAGGGCCAATGAGCAGTTCTTC.

Of note for this clone: The same CDR3 also results from other DNA sequences found in this sample. CDR3 sequence (DNA): TGCAGCGTTGTTGACACTGAAGCTTTCTTT. It translates to CSVVDTEAFF. The chain has TRBV29-1 and TRBJ1-1; no reliable D call. V lost 4 bases and J 3 bases, leaving 3 bases between the germline ends. There are 10 residues in the CDR3. Looked up from germline, CDR1 is SQVTM and CDR2 is ANQGSEA.

This clone was seen a handful of times. V usage is TRBV30 and J usage is TRBJ2-4, with TRBD2 matching over 9 bases. The V gene end was trimmed by 0 bases and the J gene end by 7 bases; junction bases not matched to a gene: 4. The CDR3 runs 14 residues. CDR1 is GTSNPN, CDR2 SVGIG, per germline (reference sequence). As DNA, the CDR3 is TGTGCCTGGAGTGTAACTAGCGGGTGGAACATTCAGTACTTC. This encodes CAWSVTSGWNIQYF.